A single sample is the source of the 11 T cell receptor beta chains below, sequenced in a study of T cell responses to AZD1222 COVID-19 vaccine. The data were produced by immunoSEQ multiplex PCR, yet TCRdb's version contains in-frame clones alone and is incomplete. The sample lists 120,000 or so clones, about nine tenths seen once, with just over 7% in the top ten. Specimen: peripheral blood, collected on day 0 of AZD1222 vaccination. The origin of the receptors is an adult in good health.

V and J are TRBV18 and TRBJ2-5; D not resolved. The CDR3 is 14 amino acids. The germline V gene has CDR1 KGHSH and CDR2 LQKENI. Deletions cut 4 bases from V and 1 base from J, with 10 bases between. The CDR3 region has the DNA TGTGCCAGCTCACTTAAGGGCTCCCAAGAGACCCAGTACTTC. This translates into CASSLKGSQETQYF.

The chain uses TRBV6-5 and TRBJ2-5, with a possible D match to TRBD1 (6 bases). V was trimmed by 6 bases and J by 5 bases, leaving 19 bases between them. The germline gives CDR1 MNHEY, CDR2 SVGAGI. The CDR3 has 15 amino acids. CDR3 sequence (DNA): TGTGCCAGCAGAGACTTAAAACAGGGCACGGAGACCCAGTACTTC. This sequence encodes CASRDLKQGTETQYF.

The DNA of the CDR3 is TGTGCCAGCAGCCCACCGGGACTAGCGGGGCTAGCCAAAAACATTCAGTACTTC. The encoded protein is CASSPPGLAGLAKNIQYF. V and J are TRBV7-9 and TRBJ2-4, with 13 bases matching TRBD2. V shed 5 bases and J 0 bases; nucleotides not matched to a gene: 7. Per the germline V gene, CDR1 is SEHNR and CDR2 is FQNEAQ (reference sequence). This CDR3 has 18 residues.

The sample holds one count of this clone. The chain has TRBV19 and TRBJ1-4; D is uncertain. The CDR3 covers 13 residues. Trimming removed 3 bases from V and 4 bases from J, with 6 bases in between. Germline V CDR1 and CDR2: LNHDA, SQIVND (reference sequence). CDR3 sequence reads: CASSIKINEKLFF. CDR3 coding DNA: TGTGCCAGTAGTATTAAGATTAATGAAAAACTGTTTTTT.

The V gene is TRBV6-1, the J gene TRBJ2-1, with TRBD2 as a possible D gene (5 bases). Trimming shortened V by 4 bases and J by 7 bases, and 29 bases separated the two germline ends. The length of the CDR3 is 19 residues. Germline CDR1 is MNHNS and CDR2 is SASEGT. The chain's CDR3 is CASSVYPRAVGGNLNEQFF. DNA for the CDR3: TGTGCCAGCAGTGTATATCCCCGAGCGGTGGGTGGGAATCTTAATGAGCAGTTCTTC.

This rearrangement joins TRBV7-8 to TRBJ2-1, with 7 bases lining up with TRBD2. Germline CDR1 SGHVS, CDR2 FQNEAQ. CDR3 length: 17 amino acids. V shed 1 base, J shed 1 base, and the junction held 7 bases outside the gene matches. CDR3 in DNA: TGTGCCAGCAGCTTAGAAGAAGCGGGATCGTCCTACAATGAGCAGTTCTTC. This gives the protein CASSLEEAGSSYNEQFF.

The genes are TRBV6-5 and TRBJ1-3; no reliable D call. This CDR3 has 14 residues. Germline lookup yields CDR1 MNHEY and CDR2 SVGAGI. Trimming took off 0 bases at V and 3 bases at J, with 6 bases between the two ends. Written as DNA, the CDR3 is TGTGCCAGCAGTTACTCGGGCATTGGAAACACCATATATTTT. The encoded protein is CASSYSGIGNTIYF.

V gene TRBV14 combines with J gene TRBJ2-7; 9 positions agree with TRBD2. V shed 0 bases, J shed 0 bases, and the junction held 6 bases outside the gene matches. The V gene's germline CDR1 is SGHDN and CDR2 FVKESK. CDR3 length: 17 amino acids. The CDR3 sequence is CASSQDRRTSDSYEQYF. CDR3 nucleotides: TGTGCCAGCAGCCAAGATAGGCGGACTAGCGACTCCTACGAGCAGTACTTC.

This clone was counted only a few times. The chain joins TRBV28 to TRBJ1-2; possibly TRBD1 for D (6 bases). Germline lookup yields CDR1 MDHEN and CDR2 SYDVKM. CDR3 length equals 13 residues. V was trimmed by 2 bases and J by 2 bases, leaving 6 bases between them. The CDR3 region is CASSLQGNYGYTF. The CDR3, as DNA: TGTGCCAGCAGTTTACAGGGGAACTATGGCTACACCTTC.

The V and J genes are TRBV11-2 and TRBJ2-7; TRBD1 matches 7 bases. The CDR3 sequence is 14 residues long. CDR1 and CDR2 (germline): SGHAT, FQNNGV. V shed 5 bases, J shed 3 bases, and the junction held 7 bases outside the gene matches. The CDR3 here is CASSTVTGSYEQYF. CDR3 DNA sequence: TGTGCCAGCAGCACCGTGACAGGGAGCTACGAGCAGTACTTC.

This rearrangement joins TRBV28 to TRBJ1-2, with a weak D call TRBD1 (5 bases). Between the trimmed V and J ends, which lost 6 bases and 4 bases, there was a span of 21 bases. The CDR3 is 16 residues long. Germline V gives CDR1 MDHEN, CDR2 SYDVKM. The CDR3 sequence is CASSLTRGDVFYGYTF. DNA of the CDR3: TGTGCCAGCAGCCTCACCCGGGGGGACGTATTCTATGGCTACACCTTC.